The subject of this entry is one T cell receptor (beta chain). No antigen is known for it. The data stem from a study of radiotherapy plus CTLA-4 blockade in lung cancer. TCRdb's copy holds only in-frame clones and misses some; the assay was immunoSEQ multiplex PCR. The table has 62,000 or so clones, roughly 85% seen once. The CDR3 covers 16 residues. The V segment lost 0 bases and the J segment 0 bases; nucleotides outside the gene matches: 5. Looked up from germline, CDR1 is SGHRS and CDR2 is YFSETQ. In chemo-refractory metastatic non-small-cell lung cancer, patients got ipilimumab CTLA-4 blockade together with focal radiation. Overall study findings and caveats: Once radiotherapy plus ipilimumab had been given, TCR clones derived from tumor expanded in blood. The best predictor of response was reported to be early blood T cell clone dynamics, with interferon-beta.

Sample: peripheral blood, taken from a patient treated with radiotherapy plus ipilimumab. The sequence derives from a human donor with non-small cell lung cancer who had a complete response to radiotherapy plus ipilimumab. The V and J genes are TRBV5-1 and TRBJ1-1; 7 bases line up with TRBD1. This CDR3 is CASSLARQGVNTEAFF. CDR3 nucleotide sequence: TGCGCCAGCAGCTTGGCCCGACAGGGCGTGAACACTGAAGCTTTCTTT.